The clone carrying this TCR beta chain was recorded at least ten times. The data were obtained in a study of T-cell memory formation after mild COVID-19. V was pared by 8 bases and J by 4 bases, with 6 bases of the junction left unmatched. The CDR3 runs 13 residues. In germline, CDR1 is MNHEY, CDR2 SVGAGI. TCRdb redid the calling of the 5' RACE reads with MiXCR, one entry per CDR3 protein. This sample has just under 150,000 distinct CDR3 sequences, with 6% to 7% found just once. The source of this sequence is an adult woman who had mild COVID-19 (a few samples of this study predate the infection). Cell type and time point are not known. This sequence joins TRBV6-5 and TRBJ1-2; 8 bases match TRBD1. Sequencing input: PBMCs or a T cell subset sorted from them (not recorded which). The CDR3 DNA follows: TGTGCCAGCCAAGATGGGACAGGCTATGGCTACACCTTC. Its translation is CASQDGTGYGYTF.